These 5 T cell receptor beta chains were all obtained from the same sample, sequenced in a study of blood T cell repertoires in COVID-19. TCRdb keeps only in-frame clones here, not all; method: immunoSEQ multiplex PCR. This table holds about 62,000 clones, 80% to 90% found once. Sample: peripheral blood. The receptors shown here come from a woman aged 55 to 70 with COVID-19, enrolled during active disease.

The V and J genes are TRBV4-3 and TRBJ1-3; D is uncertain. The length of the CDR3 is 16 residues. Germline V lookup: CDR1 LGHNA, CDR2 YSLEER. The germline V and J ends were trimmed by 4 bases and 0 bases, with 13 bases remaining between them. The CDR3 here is CASSRDRGLSGNTIYF. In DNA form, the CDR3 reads TGCGCCAGCAGCCGAGATAGAGGGCTCTCTGGAAACACCATATATTTT.

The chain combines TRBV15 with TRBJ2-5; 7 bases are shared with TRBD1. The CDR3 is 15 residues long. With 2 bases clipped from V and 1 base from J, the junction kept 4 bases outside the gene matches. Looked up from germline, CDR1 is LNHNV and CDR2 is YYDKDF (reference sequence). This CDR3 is CATSRTGAFQETQYF. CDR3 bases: TGTGCCACCAGCAGAACAGGGGCCTTCCAAGAGACCCAGTACTTC.

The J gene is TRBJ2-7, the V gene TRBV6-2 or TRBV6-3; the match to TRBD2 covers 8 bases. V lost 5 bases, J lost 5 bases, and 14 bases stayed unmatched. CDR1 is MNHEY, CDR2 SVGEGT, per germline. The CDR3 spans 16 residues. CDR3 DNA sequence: TGTGCCAGCAGTGCCCTTGATAGCGGGACATCCGACGAGCAGTACTTC. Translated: CASSALDSGTSDEQYF.

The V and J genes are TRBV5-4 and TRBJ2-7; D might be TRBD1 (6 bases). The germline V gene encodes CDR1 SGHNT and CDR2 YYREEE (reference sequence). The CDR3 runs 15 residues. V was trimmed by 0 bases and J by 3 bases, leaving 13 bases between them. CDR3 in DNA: TGTGCCAGCAGCTTGGCCCCATCAGGGGACTACGAGCAGTACTTC. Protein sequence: CASSLAPSGDYEQYF.

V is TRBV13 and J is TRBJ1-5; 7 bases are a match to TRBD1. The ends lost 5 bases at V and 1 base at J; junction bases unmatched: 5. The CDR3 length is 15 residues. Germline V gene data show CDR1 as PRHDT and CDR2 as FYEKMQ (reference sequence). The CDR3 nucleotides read TGTGCCAGCAGCCAACGGGGACAGAGCAATCAGCCCCAGCATTTT. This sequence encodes CASSQRGQSNQPQHF.